One TCR beta chain is described in this entry. The table came from immunoSEQ multiplex PCR; TCRdb's copy has only in-frame clones and leaves some out. The sample lists around 67,000 clones, 80% to 90% occurring once. This entry is derived from a study of blood T cell repertoires in COVID-19. The sequencing sample was made of peripheral blood. The TCR was taken from a man between 65 and 85 years old with acute or convalescent COVID-19.

CDR3 sequence (DNA): TGTGCCACCCAGGCCGGGACAGGGGTGGGAAACACCATATATTTT. Its translation: CATQAGTGVGNTIYF. The chain has TRBV6-5 and TRBJ1-3; TRBD1 agrees at 10 bases. From germline, CDR1 is MNHEY and CDR2 SVGAGI. The V segment lost 10 bases and the J segment 4 bases; nucleotides outside the gene matches: 10. This CDR3 is 15 amino acids long.